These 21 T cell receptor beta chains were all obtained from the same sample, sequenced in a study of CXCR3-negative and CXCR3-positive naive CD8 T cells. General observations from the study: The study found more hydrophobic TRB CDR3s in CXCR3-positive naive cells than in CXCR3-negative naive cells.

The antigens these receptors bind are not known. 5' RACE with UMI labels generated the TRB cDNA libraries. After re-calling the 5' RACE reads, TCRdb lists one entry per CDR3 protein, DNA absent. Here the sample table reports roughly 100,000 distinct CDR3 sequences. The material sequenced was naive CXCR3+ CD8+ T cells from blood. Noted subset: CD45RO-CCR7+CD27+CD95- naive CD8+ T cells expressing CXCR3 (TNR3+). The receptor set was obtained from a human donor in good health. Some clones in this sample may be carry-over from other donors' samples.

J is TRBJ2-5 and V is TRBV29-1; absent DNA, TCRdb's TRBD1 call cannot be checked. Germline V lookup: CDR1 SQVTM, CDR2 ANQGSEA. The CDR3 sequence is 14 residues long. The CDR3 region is CSVEGRGDQETQYF.

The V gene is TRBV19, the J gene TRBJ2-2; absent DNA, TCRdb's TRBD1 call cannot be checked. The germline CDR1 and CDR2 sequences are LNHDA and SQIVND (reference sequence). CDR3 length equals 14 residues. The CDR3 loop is CASSIGTNTGELFF.

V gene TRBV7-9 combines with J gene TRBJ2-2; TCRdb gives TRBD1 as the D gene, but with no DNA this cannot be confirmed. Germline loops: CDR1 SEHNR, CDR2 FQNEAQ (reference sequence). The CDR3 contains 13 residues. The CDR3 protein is CASSPSGSGELFF.

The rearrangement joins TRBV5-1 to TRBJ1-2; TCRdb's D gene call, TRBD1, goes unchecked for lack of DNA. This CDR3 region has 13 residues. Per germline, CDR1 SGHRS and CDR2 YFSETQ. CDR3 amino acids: CASSADEGAGYTF.

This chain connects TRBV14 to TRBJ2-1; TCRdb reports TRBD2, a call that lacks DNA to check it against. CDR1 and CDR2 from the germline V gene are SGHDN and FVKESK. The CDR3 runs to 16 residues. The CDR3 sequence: CASSLPPGLAVNEQFF.

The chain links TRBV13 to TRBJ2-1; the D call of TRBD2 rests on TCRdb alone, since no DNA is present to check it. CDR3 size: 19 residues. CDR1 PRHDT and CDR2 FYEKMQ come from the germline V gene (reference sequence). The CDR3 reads CASSLSPTSGNSSYNEQFF.

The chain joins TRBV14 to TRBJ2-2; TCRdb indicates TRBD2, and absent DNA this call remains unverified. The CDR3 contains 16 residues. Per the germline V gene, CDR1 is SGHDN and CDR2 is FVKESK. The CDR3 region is CASSQVGGRRIGELFF.

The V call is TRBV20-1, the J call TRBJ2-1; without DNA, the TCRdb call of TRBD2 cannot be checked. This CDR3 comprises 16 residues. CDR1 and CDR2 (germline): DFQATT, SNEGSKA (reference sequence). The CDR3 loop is CSARDRVAGSWDEQFF.

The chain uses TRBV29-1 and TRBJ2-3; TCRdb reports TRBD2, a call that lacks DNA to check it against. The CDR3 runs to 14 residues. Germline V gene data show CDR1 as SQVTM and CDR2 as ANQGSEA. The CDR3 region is CSVVGTYRTDTQYF.

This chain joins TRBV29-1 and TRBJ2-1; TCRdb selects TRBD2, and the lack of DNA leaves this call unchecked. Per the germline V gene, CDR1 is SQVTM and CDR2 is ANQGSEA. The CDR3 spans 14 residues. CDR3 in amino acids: CSVKPSGGSGEQFF.

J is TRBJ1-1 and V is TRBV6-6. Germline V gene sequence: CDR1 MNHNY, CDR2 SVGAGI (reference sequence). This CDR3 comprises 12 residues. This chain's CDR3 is CASSQVNTEAFF.

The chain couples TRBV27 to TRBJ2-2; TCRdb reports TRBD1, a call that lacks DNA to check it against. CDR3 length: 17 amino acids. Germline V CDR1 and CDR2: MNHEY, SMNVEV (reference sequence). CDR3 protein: CASSLSLDRGLTGELFF.

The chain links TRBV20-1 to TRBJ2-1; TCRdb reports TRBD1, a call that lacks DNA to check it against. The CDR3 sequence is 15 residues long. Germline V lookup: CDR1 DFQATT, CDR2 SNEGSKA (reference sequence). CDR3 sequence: CSAARGESSYNEQFF.

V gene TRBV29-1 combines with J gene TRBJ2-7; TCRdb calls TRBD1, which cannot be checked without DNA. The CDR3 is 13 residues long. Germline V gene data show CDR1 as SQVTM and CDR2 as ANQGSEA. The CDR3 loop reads CSVAGGTDYEQYF.

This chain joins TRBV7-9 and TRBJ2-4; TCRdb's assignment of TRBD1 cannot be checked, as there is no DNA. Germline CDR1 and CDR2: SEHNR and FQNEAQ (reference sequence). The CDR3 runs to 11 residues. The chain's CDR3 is CASSSGVDQYF.

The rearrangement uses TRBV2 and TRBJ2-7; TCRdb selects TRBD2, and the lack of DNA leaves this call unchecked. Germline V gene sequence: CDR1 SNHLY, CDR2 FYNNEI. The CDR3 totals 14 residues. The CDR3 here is CASMEDRGSYEQYF.

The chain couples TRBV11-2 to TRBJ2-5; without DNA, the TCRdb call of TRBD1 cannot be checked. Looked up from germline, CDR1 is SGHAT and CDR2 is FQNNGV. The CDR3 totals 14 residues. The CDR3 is CASSSPTGEETQYF.

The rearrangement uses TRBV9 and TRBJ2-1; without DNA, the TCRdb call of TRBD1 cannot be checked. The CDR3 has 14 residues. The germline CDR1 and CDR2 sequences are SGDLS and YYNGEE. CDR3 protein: CASSVRGHKNEQFF.

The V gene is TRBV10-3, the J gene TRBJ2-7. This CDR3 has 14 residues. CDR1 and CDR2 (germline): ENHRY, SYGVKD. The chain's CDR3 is CAISDRSFGYEQYF.

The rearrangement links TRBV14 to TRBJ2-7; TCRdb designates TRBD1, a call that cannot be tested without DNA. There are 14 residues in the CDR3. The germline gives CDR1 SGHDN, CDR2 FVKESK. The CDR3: CASSRGGVSYEQYF.

The CDR3: CASSQRQGLWSDTQYF. The chain combines TRBV6-5 with TRBJ2-3; TCRdb calls TRBD2, which cannot be checked without DNA. Germline V gene sequence: CDR1 MNHEY, CDR2 SVGAGI. This CDR3 region has 16 residues.